A single sample is the source of the 30 T cell receptor beta chains below, sequenced in a study of T cells in Graves' hyperthyroidism and ophthalmopathy. Regions amplified from RNA transcripts were the TCR beta CDR3 regions. A set of HTBI primers served as the primers for a first-round RT-PCR of the TCR CDR3. One entry per CDR3 protein, called by TCRdb with MiXCR from the multiplex PCR reads. The sample holds a few hundred thousand distinct CDR3 sequences, 13% to 15% seen once. Sequencing was done on a sample of blood. Source of these receptors: a woman between 50 and 59 years old with Graves' hyperthyroidism that later progressed to Graves' ophthalmopathy.

This clonotype appeared many times. This rearrangement joins TRBV20-1 to TRBJ1-5; D is possibly TRBD1 (5 bases). Germline V gene sequence: CDR1 DFQATT, CDR2 SNEGSKA (reference sequence). Trimming pared 6 bases from V and 7 bases from J, leaving 13 bases between. This CDR3 spans 12 amino acids. CDR3 DNA: TGCAGTGCCTTGGCAGGGAACCAGCCCCAGCATTTT. Its protein is CSALAGNQPQHF.

This clonotype was found many times. The rearrangement joins TRBV5-6 to TRBJ2-7, with D possibly matching TRBD2 (6 bases). The CDR3 contains 16 residues. Germline lookup yields CDR1 SGHDT and CDR2 YYEEEE. Trimming took off 2 bases at V and 1 base at J, with 16 bases between the two ends. CDR3 loop: CASSLDGSRESYEQYF. CDR3 bases: TGTGCCAGCAGCTTAGACGGGAGTAGGGAGTCCTACGAGCAGTACTTC.

Ten or more counts support this clonotype. The CDR3 DNA sequence: TGTGCCAGCAGTTTCAGGACAGGGAGAGGCGCCACTGAAGCTTTCTTT. Translated, it gives CASSFRTGRGATEAFF. V and J are TRBV28 and TRBJ1-1, with 8 bases identical to TRBD1. Germline CDR1 reads MDHEN; CDR2 reads SYDVKM. The CDR3 spans 16 residues. Trimming removed 3 bases from V and 4 bases from J; junction bases left unmatched: 10.

This clonotype was counted many times. The rearrangement uses TRBV28 and TRBJ1-2; a possible D gene is TRBD1 (5 bases). Germline CDR1 and CDR2: MDHEN and SYDVKM. The CDR3 is 14 amino acids. The ends were cut back, 6 bases at V and 0 bases at J, with 11 bases in the middle. The CDR3 is CASSQGGSNYGYTF. The DNA of the CDR3 is TGTGCCAGCAGCCAGGGCGGTTCTAACTATGGCTACACCTTC.

This chain links TRBV19 with TRBJ2-1, with 12 positions matching TRBD1. There are 15 residues in the CDR3. Germline V CDR1 and CDR2: LNHDA, SQIVND (reference sequence). V shed 4 bases, J shed 3 bases, and the junction held 1 base outside the gene matches. CDR3 amino acids: CASSRDRGLYNEQFF. CDR3 coding DNA: TGTGCCAGTAGTAGGGACAGGGGGCTCTACAATGAGCAGTTCTTC.

There are many counts of this clonotype. The V call is TRBV2, the J call TRBJ2-2, with 8 positions matching TRBD1. The CDR3 consists of 16 residues. Germline CDR1 and CDR2: SNHLY and FYNNEI. The ends lost 6 bases at V and 4 bases at J; junction bases unmatched: 10. CDR3 protein: CASRGPGQDLTGELFF. Here the CDR3 DNA reads TGTGCCAGCAGGGGACCGGGACAGGACCTCACCGGGGAGCTGTTTTTT.

This clonotype turned up a few times. V and J are TRBV19 and TRBJ2-7; tentative D call: TRBD1 (5 bases). The CDR3 has 15 residues. CDR1 LNHDA and CDR2 SQIVND come from the germline V gene (reference sequence). Trimming left V 4 bases short and J 0 bases short, with 13 bases between. Here the CDR3 reads CASSTWTPSSYEQYF. Here the CDR3 DNA reads TGTGCCAGTAGTACCTGGACACCAAGCTCCTACGAGCAGTACTTC.

This clonotype was detected ten times or more. V gene TRBV7-3 combines with J gene TRBJ2-2; a possible D gene is TRBD1 (5 bases). The CDR3 spans 13 residues. Germline CDR1 reads SGHTA; CDR2 reads FQGTGA. Trimming took off 2 bases at V and 6 bases at J, with 7 bases between the two ends. This chain's CDR3 is CASSLAGPGELFF. In nucleotides, the CDR3 is TGTGCCAGCAGCTTAGCAGGGCCCGGGGAGCTGTTTTTT.

The table lists this clonotype with a few counts. The V call is TRBV4-1, the J call TRBJ2-2; 9 bases match TRBD2. Germline lookup yields CDR1 MGHRA and CDR2 YSYEKL. J gave up 5 bases and V 1 base, and 5 bases lay outside the gene matches. The CDR3 is 16 residues long. The DNA for the CDR3 is TGCGCCAGCAGCCAAGGAGGGCTAGCGGGAACCGGGGAGCTGTTTTTT. This codes for CASSQGGLAGTGELFF.

This clonotype was recorded once. This chain joins TRBV5-1 and TRBJ2-2; 7 bases map to TRBD1. With 4 bases clipped from V and 6 bases from J, the junction kept 12 bases outside the gene matches. The CDR3 covers 16 residues. Looked up from germline, CDR1 is SGHRS and CDR2 is YFSETQ. CDR3 sequence: CASSPGQERVPGELFF. The CDR3 coding sequence is TGCGCCAGCAGCCCTGGACAGGAGAGGGTTCCCGGGGAGCTGTTTTTT.

The chain couples TRBV27 to TRBJ1-2; no clear D gene. The germline gives CDR1 MNHEY, CDR2 SMNVEV (reference sequence). The V and J ends lost 4 bases and 4 bases respectively, with 10 bases between them. The CDR3 is made up of 13 amino acids. The CDR3 DNA sequence: TGTGCCAGCAGTTCGGGGAGTTTCTATGGCTACACCTTC. This codes for CASSSGSFYGYTF.

In this sample, this clonotype turned up many times. As DNA, the CDR3 is TGTGCCAGCAGTTTCATACCCCTCCGGCCCACAGATACGCAGTATTTT. This translates into CASSFIPLRPTDTQYF. The chain links TRBV28 to TRBJ2-3; unclear D gene. The V and J ends lost 3 bases and 2 bases respectively, with 15 bases between them. Germline V CDR1 and CDR2: MDHEN, SYDVKM. The CDR3 length is 16 residues.

This clonotype has more than one count but fewer than ten. The V and J genes are TRBV4-2 and TRBJ2-2; maybe TRBD1 (5 bases). The CDR3 has 15 amino acids. Trimming cost V 4 bases and J 7 bases, with 16 bases left between them. Germline CDR1 and CDR2: LGHNA and YNFKEQ. The CDR3 DNA is TGTGCCAGCAGCCGGGCTGGGGCGCTTGACGGGGAGCTGTTTTTT. Its translation is CASSRAGALDGELFF.

The table lists this clonotype with many counts. The rearrangement joins TRBV3-1 to TRBJ1-1; TRBD1 aligns across 9 bases. The germline CDR1 and CDR2 sequences are LGHDT and YNNKEL (reference sequence). The V gene end was trimmed by 2 bases and the J gene end by 6 bases; junction bases not matched to a gene: 4. This CDR3 has 14 amino acids. The CDR3 sequence: CASSQTGGRAEAFF. CDR3 coding DNA: TGTGCCAGCAGCCAAACAGGGGGCCGGGCTGAAGCTTTCTTT.

The rearrangement joins TRBV27 to TRBJ1-6, with no clear D. The V and J ends lost 2 bases and 14 bases respectively, with 13 bases between them. Germline V lookup: CDR1 MNHEY, CDR2 SMNVEV (reference sequence). The CDR3 covers 13 residues. The CDR3 DNA reads TGTGCCAGCAGTTTAGGACCCTACTTCACCCTCCACTTT. It is translated as CASSLGPYFTLHF.

A few counts support this clonotype. V gene TRBV3-1 combines with J gene TRBJ2-2, with unresolved D. Germline CDR1 is LGHDT and CDR2 is YNNKEL (reference sequence). This CDR3 is 14 amino acids long. With 1 base removed from V and 5 bases from J, the gap between germline ends came to 8 bases. CDR3 sequence: CASSQAGRTGELFF. As DNA, the CDR3 is TGTGCCAGCAGCCAAGCCGGGCGTACCGGGGAGCTGTTTTTT.

Ten or more counts support this clonotype. This chain uses TRBV28 with TRBJ2-5; 12 nucleotides match TRBD2. This CDR3 has 20 residues. The V gene's germline CDR1 is MDHEN and CDR2 SYDVKM. With 2 bases clipped from V and 3 bases from J, the junction kept 16 bases outside the gene matches. The CDR3 protein is CASSLIGGRTSGRPKETQYF. CDR3 nucleotides: TGTGCCAGCAGTTTAATCGGGGGGAGAACTAGCGGGAGGCCCAAAGAGACCCAGTACTTC.

This clonotype was observed a few times. The chain combines TRBV6-1 with TRBJ2-5, with 8 bases matching TRBD2. Per germline, CDR1 MNHNS and CDR2 SASEGT. The CDR3 runs 16 residues. V shed 8 bases, J shed 5 bases, and the junction held 16 bases outside the gene matches. Here the CDR3 DNA reads TGTGCCAGCCGGCATAACCTAGCGGGTGGTCTGGAGACCCAGTACTTC. It yields the protein CASRHNLAGGLETQYF.

The table lists this clonotype with many counts. V gene TRBV3-1 combines with J gene TRBJ1-2; D might be TRBD1 (5 bases). The V gene's germline CDR1 is LGHDT and CDR2 YNNKEL (reference sequence). The CDR3 spans 16 residues. The ends were cut back, 4 bases at V and 3 bases at J, with 18 bases in the middle. The CDR3 here is CASSLQTVLTDYGYTF. CDR3 coding DNA: TGTGCCAGCAGCCTCCAGACAGTGTTGACTGACTATGGCTACACCTTC.

This clonotype was observed at least ten times. V gene TRBV7-9 combines with J gene TRBJ2-1; 10 bases align to TRBD2. Germline CDR1 reads SEHNR; CDR2 reads FQNEAQ (reference sequence). This CDR3 contains 17 residues. Trimming took 3 bases from V and 7 from J; bases not matched to a gene: 12. For the CDR3, the DNA is TGTGCCAGCAGCTTTCCCCAACTAGCGGGAACGGATAATGAGCAGTTCTTC. Protein sequence: CASSFPQLAGTDNEQFF.

This clonotype was detected many times. The V gene is TRBV2, the J gene TRBJ1-5; no clear D. Germline V gene sequence: CDR1 SNHLY, CDR2 FYNNEI. The CDR3 is 12 amino acids. V was trimmed by 6 bases and J by 6 bases, leaving 9 bases between them. CDR3 sequence (DNA): TGTGCCAGCAGCGGAGAGGTTCAGCCCCAGCATTTT. It encodes CASSGEVQPQHF.

This clonotype was counted between two and nine times. The genes are TRBV11-2 and TRBJ1-4; D perhaps matches TRBD1 (6 bases). The CDR3 is 15 amino acids. Germline V gives CDR1 SGHAT, CDR2 FQNNGV. The V end lost 3 bases, the J end lost 1 base, and 9 bases lay between the germline ends. For the CDR3, the DNA is TGTGCCAGCAGCTTTGGGGGGCAAACTAATGAAAAACTGTTTTTT. It yields the protein CASSFGGQTNEKLFF.

In this sample, this clonotype turned up many times. V usage is TRBV12-3 or TRBV12-4 and J usage is TRBJ2-7, with TRBD1 as a possible D gene (5 bases). The CDR3 covers 14 residues. Trimming removed 7 bases at V and 2 bases at J, with 15 bases between. The DNA of the CDR3 is TGTGCCAGCATGGGGCCGACGGGCACCTACGAGCAGTACTTC. Translated, it gives CASMGPTGTYEQYF.

This clonotype showed up many times. This chain links TRBV6-1 with TRBJ1-6, with TRBD1 as a possible D gene (6 bases). Germline V gene sequence: CDR1 MNHNS, CDR2 SASEGT. The V end was cut by 2 bases, the J end by 9 bases, with 11 bases between. The CDR3 length is 14 residues. The CDR3 protein is CASSEHHRVSPLHF. The DNA of the CDR3 is TGTGCCAGCAGTGAACACCACAGGGTTTCACCCCTCCACTTT.

The chain employs TRBV20-1 and TRBJ2-7; 9 bases are a match to TRBD2. This CDR3 spans 16 amino acids. Germline V gene data show CDR1 as DFQATT and CDR2 as SNEGSKA (reference sequence). The CDR3 here is CTALPTVSGSGYEQYF. In DNA form, the CDR3 reads TGCACCGCGCTCCCCACGGTTAGCGGGAGTGGCTACGAGCAGTACTTC.

The chain couples TRBV10-3 to TRBJ2-1; a weak D match, TRBD2 (5 bases). From germline, CDR1 is ENHRY and CDR2 SYGVKD. This CDR3 has 17 residues. The germline V and J ends were trimmed by 10 bases and 7 bases, with 29 bases remaining between them. CDR3 amino acids: CATLGKRSILKDNEQFF. The CDR3 nucleotides read TGTGCCACCCTTGGCAAGCGGTCAATCTTAAAGGATAATGAGCAGTTCTTC.

This clonotype showed up many times. The rearrangement joins TRBV28 to TRBJ2-7, with a weak D call TRBD2 (5 bases). V was clipped by 3 bases and J by 0 bases, with 9 bases between them. The CDR3 is 14 residues long. Germline V CDR1 and CDR2: MDHEN, SYDVKM. The CDR3: CASSFVGSSYEQYF. The CDR3 DNA follows: TGTGCCAGCAGTTTTGTGGGGAGCTCCTACGAGCAGTACTTC.

This clonotype was counted many times. The gene calls are TRBV29-1 and TRBJ1-1; TRBD1 might be the D (6 bases). This CDR3 has 15 residues. The V and J ends lost 2 bases and 4 bases respectively, with 17 bases between them. Germline CDR1 is SQVTM and CDR2 is ANQGSEA. The CDR3 region is CSVELGHSVPTEAFF. As DNA, the CDR3 is TGCAGCGTTGAACTGGGACACTCGGTCCCCACTGAAGCTTTCTTT.

The gene calls are TRBV5-1 and TRBJ2-4; 10 bases map to TRBD1. CDR3 size: 17 residues. Germline CDR1 is SGHRS and CDR2 is YFSETQ. Trimming at V came to 2 bases and at J to 3 bases, leaving 8 bases not matched to a gene. This chain's CDR3 is CASSLSPGQGNKNIQYF. The CDR3 region has the DNA TGCGCCAGCAGCTTAAGTCCGGGACAGGGGAACAAAAACATTCAGTACTTC. Looking up the rest from reference TRBV5-1 and TRBJ2-4 gives the full variable domain: KAGVTQTPRYLIKTRGQQVTLSCSPISGHRSVSWYQQTPGQGLQFLFEYFSETQRNKGNFPGRFSGRQFSNSRSEMNVSTLELGDSALYLCASSLSPGQGNKNIQYFGAGTRLSVL.

Only a few counts were recorded for this clonotype. The chain uses TRBV19 and TRBJ2-7; TRBD1 aligns across 10 bases. V lost 6 bases to trimming and J lost 7 bases; unmatched junction nucleotides: 15. Looked up from germline, CDR1 is LNHDA and CDR2 is SQIVND (reference sequence). This CDR3 comprises 16 residues. The CDR3 region has the DNA TGTGCCAGTAGCGGAGGCACCGGGACAGGGGTTGATGAGCAGTACTTC. This codes for CASSGGTGTGVDEQYF.